This entry lists 32 T cell receptor beta chains sequenced from one sample in a study of T cell changes during pregnancy in multiple sclerosis. The repertoire was sequenced with immunoSEQ multiplex PCR; TCRdb's copy has only in-frame clones and lacks some. The table lists more than 55,000 clones, 90% to 95% of them singletons. This material consisted of peripheral blood, taken in the first trimester of pregnancy. The receptors derive from a female donor with multiple sclerosis, enrolled in a pregnancy study.

The rearrangement joins TRBV5-1 to TRBJ2-3; 10 bases fit TRBD1. The germline CDR1 and CDR2 sequences are SGHRS and YFSETQ. V was clipped by 7 bases and J by 3 bases; unmatched bases: 20. The CDR3 spans 19 residues. CDR3 region: CASQTGGFPHSIGTDTQYF. In DNA form, the CDR3 reads TGCGCCAGCCAGACAGGGGGCTTCCCCCACAGTATTGGTACAGATACGCAGTATTTT.

The chain is built from TRBV6-6 and TRBJ1-1; perhaps TRBD1 as D (5 bases). This CDR3 has 15 residues. The germline gives CDR1 MNHNY, CDR2 SVGAGI (reference sequence). The V end was cut by 6 bases, the J end by 10 bases, with 24 bases between. In DNA form, the CDR3 reads TGTGCCAGCAGGCGCTCCCCCATAGGGGAGGCAGGAGCTTTCTTT. Translation gives CASRRSPIGEAGAFF.

The chain has TRBV7-9 and TRBJ2-7; TRBD1 matches 7 bases. This CDR3 region has 15 residues. V was clipped by 5 bases and J by 3 bases; unmatched bases: 10. The germline V gene has CDR1 SEHNR and CDR2 FQNEAQ (reference sequence). The CDR3 sequence is CASSRITGDVYEQYF. CDR3 nucleotide sequence: TGTGCCAGCAGCCGTATAACAGGGGATGTCTACGAGCAGTACTTC.

This clone was recorded only once. The chain uses TRBV2 and TRBJ2-7; possible D gene TRBD1, 5 bases. V was clipped by 6 bases and J by 0 bases, with 12 bases between them. This CDR3 spans 14 amino acids. Germline V gene data show CDR1 as SNHLY and CDR2 as FYNNEI. The CDR3, as DNA: TGTGCCAGCAGAGTTCAGACAGTCTCCTACGAGCAGTACTTC. Translating it yields CASRVQTVSYEQYF.

The chain joins TRBV29-1 to TRBJ2-1; 9 nucleotides agree with TRBD1. J was trimmed by 5 bases and V by 6 bases; bases with no gene match: 5. Germline lookup yields CDR1 SQVTM and CDR2 ANQGSEA. This CDR3 is built from 13 residues. In DNA form, the CDR3 reads TGCAGCGTAGGACAGGGGATACACAATGAGCAGTTCTTC. As protein: CSVGQGIHNEQFF.

The chain recombines TRBV7-6 with TRBJ2-7, with D tentatively TRBD2 (6 bases). CDR3 length: 16 amino acids. Trimming cost V 1 base and J 0 bases, with 13 bases left between them. Germline CDR1 SGHVS, CDR2 FNYEAQ. The CDR3 here is CASSLVEGGASYEQYF. In nucleotides, the CDR3 is TGTGCCAGCAGCTTAGTGGAAGGCGGGGCCTCCTACGAGCAGTACTTC.

This chain uses TRBV4-3 with TRBJ2-3; 9 bases align to TRBD2. CDR1 and CDR2 from the germline V gene are LGHNA and YSLEER. This CDR3 has 17 amino acids. J gave up 2 bases and V 1 base, and 7 bases lay outside the gene matches. The chain's CDR3 is CASSQGRRGGLTDTQYF. For the CDR3, the DNA is TGCGCCAGCAGCCAAGGCCGGCGGGGGGGTCTCACAGATACGCAGTATTTT.

The chain combines TRBV7-6 with TRBJ1-2, with 7 positions matching TRBD1. The J segment lost 4 bases and the V segment lost 4 bases, leaving 6 bases of the junction unmatched. Looked up from germline, CDR1 is SGHVS and CDR2 is FNYEAQ. The CDR3 length is 14 residues. This CDR3 reads CASSSTGVGYGYTF. Here the CDR3 DNA reads TGTGCCAGCAGCTCAACAGGGGTAGGCTATGGCTACACCTTC.

Written as DNA, the CDR3 is TGCAGCGTTGTGGCCTCAGGGGACTATGGCTACACCTTC. Translating it yields CSVVASGDYGYTF. The chain uses TRBV29-1 and TRBJ1-2; D may be TRBD1 (6 bases). Germline V gives CDR1 SQVTM, CDR2 ANQGSEA. Trimming left V 4 bases short and J 3 bases short, with 12 bases between. This CDR3 has 13 residues.

The count of this clone is one. This chain uses TRBV13 with TRBJ1-3; no definite D call. The germline V gene has CDR1 PRHDT and CDR2 FYEKMQ (reference sequence). This CDR3 comprises 15 residues. V was trimmed by 0 bases and J by 5 bases, leaving 11 bases between them. CDR3 nucleotides: TGTGCCAGCAGCTTAGGATCGAACGGGAGAAACACCATATATTTT. As protein: CASSLGSNGRNTIYF.

J is TRBJ2-7 and V is TRBV30, with D possibly matching TRBD2 (5 bases). With 5 bases removed from V and 2 bases from J, the gap between germline ends came to 10 bases. This CDR3 region has 12 residues. Germline V gene data show CDR1 as GTSNPN and CDR2 as SVGIG (reference sequence). The CDR3, as DNA: TGTGCCTGGGGGAGCGGAACCTACGAGCAGTACTTC. As protein: CAWGSGTYEQYF.

The rearrangement links TRBV6-5 to TRBJ1-1, with 7 bases matching TRBD1. The trim removed 3 bases at V and 1 base at J, leaving 8 bases unmatched. The CDR3 is 16 residues long. Germline values: CDR1 MNHEY, CDR2 SVGAGI. The CDR3 protein is CASSYSQGERNTEAFF. The CDR3 DNA sequence: TGTGCCAGCAGTTATAGTCAGGGGGAAAGGAACACTGAAGCTTTCTTT.

This chain connects TRBV18 to TRBJ1-1; 8 bases agree with TRBD1. V trimming: 2 bases; J trimming: 6 bases; junction bases outside the gene matches: 5. This CDR3 spans 14 amino acids. CDR1 KGHSH and CDR2 LQKENI come from the germline V gene. CDR3 sequence reads: CASSPKGGQAEAFF. The CDR3 region has the DNA TGTGCCAGCTCACCAAAGGGGGGACAGGCTGAAGCTTTCTTT.

The rearrangement uses TRBV19 and TRBJ2-5, with 9 bases that match TRBD2. The V segment lost 3 bases and the J segment 6 bases; nucleotides outside the gene matches: 8. The CDR3 has 15 amino acids. The germline CDR1 and CDR2 sequences are LNHDA and SQIVND (reference sequence). Here the CDR3 reads CASSIKAGGWKTQYF. The CDR3 nucleotides are TGTGCCAGTAGTATCAAGGCGGGGGGGTGGAAGACCCAGTACTTC.

The chain recombines TRBV13 with TRBJ2-2; tentatively, D is TRBD2 (6 bases). V was cut by 8 bases and J by 6 bases, with 16 bases left in between. The CDR3 extends over 14 amino acids. Germline CDR1 is PRHDT and CDR2 is FYEKMQ (reference sequence). CDR3 sequence reads: CASGGLFQAGELFF. The CDR3 region has the DNA TGTGCCAGCGGGGGACTTTTCCAGGCCGGGGAGCTGTTTTTT.

The rearrangement joins TRBV7-8 to TRBJ2-7; tentatively, D is TRBD1 (7 bases). The CDR3 has 14 residues. V lost 6 bases and J lost 3, with 15 bases in between. Looked up from germline, CDR1 is SGHVS and CDR2 is FQNEAQ. This chain's CDR3 is CASRRGQGGYEQYF. The CDR3 coding sequence is TGTGCCAGCAGAAGGGGCCAGGGGGGCTACGAGCAGTACTTC.

This sequence joins TRBV11-2 and TRBJ1-6, with D tentatively TRBD1 (6 bases). CDR1 and CDR2 from the germline V gene are SGHAT and FQNNGV. The CDR3 loop spans 16 amino acids. With 5 bases removed from V and 5 bases from J, the gap between germline ends came to 16 bases. Here the CDR3 reads CASSPIQGWDNSPLHF. CDR3 bases: TGTGCCAGCAGCCCGATCCAGGGGTGGGATAATTCACCCCTCCACTTT.

The V gene is TRBV25-1, the J gene TRBJ2-7; unclear D gene. CDR3 length: 10 amino acids. In germline, CDR1 is MGHDK, CDR2 SYGVNS. Trimming removed 5 bases at V and 7 bases at J, with 6 bases between. DNA for the CDR3: TGTGCCAGCAGTTTGCAGGAGCAGTACTTC. Residues: CASSLQEQYF.

The chain carries TRBV29-1 and TRBJ2-2; TRBD2 aligns across 8 bases. The germline V gene has CDR1 SQVTM and CDR2 ANQGSEA. The V gene end was trimmed by 5 bases and the J gene end by 6 bases; junction bases not matched to a gene: 14. The CDR3 is 16 amino acids. The CDR3 loop is CSVRSSPGLESGELFF. The CDR3 DNA is TGCAGCGTTCGCAGTTCGCCGGGACTAGAATCCGGGGAGCTGTTTTTT.

Written as DNA, the CDR3 is TGTGCCAGCAGTTTATTTGCAGGGGTAGAGACCCAGTACTTC. Amino acids: CASSLFAGVETQYF. The V gene is TRBV27, the J gene TRBJ2-5; a weak D match, TRBD1 (6 bases). Germline values: CDR1 MNHEY, CDR2 SMNVEV (reference sequence). The germline V and J ends were trimmed by 1 base and 4 bases, with 10 bases remaining between them. The CDR3 length is 14 residues.

V gene TRBV18 combines with J gene TRBJ1-2, with TRBD1 matching over 7 bases. CDR1 and CDR2 (germline): KGHSH, LQKENI. This CDR3 is 16 amino acids long. Trimming removed 6 bases from V and 3 bases from J; junction bases left unmatched: 13. DNA for the CDR3: TGTGCCAGCTCGCCAGGACAGGTCGGGACCTACTATGGCTACACCTTC. This codes for CASSPGQVGTYYGYTF.

This chain uses TRBV5-6 with TRBJ2-5, with 10 bases fitting TRBD1. Germline assignment: CDR1 SGHDT and CDR2 YYEEEE. After removal of 0 bases from V and 4 bases from J, the junction contained 3 bases not matched to a gene. The CDR3 length is 15 residues. The CDR3 bases are TGTGCCAGCAGCTTGGCGGGACAGGGGAGAGAGACCCAGTACTTC. Translated, it gives CASSLAGQGRETQYF.

V gene TRBV19 combines with J gene TRBJ2-3, with 11 bases matching TRBD1. The CDR3 contains 15 residues. The germline CDR1 and CDR2 sequences are LNHDA and SQIVND (reference sequence). The junction had 4 bases not matched to a gene; V was cut back by 5 bases and J by 3 bases. The CDR3 DNA reads as TGTGCCAGTAGTGAAGGACAGGGGGCTACAGATACGCAGTATTTT. It encodes CASSEGQGATDTQYF.

V gene TRBV6-5 combines with J gene TRBJ1-3, with 10 bases aligning to TRBD1. The V gene end was trimmed by 5 bases and the J gene end by 4 bases; junction bases not matched to a gene: 5. The CDR3 sequence is 15 residues long. CDR1 and CDR2 from the germline V gene are MNHEY and SVGAGI. CDR3 amino acids: CASSRDRGTGNTIYF. The CDR3 DNA reads as TGTGCCAGCAGTCGGGACAGGGGAACGGGAAACACCATATATTTT.

The chain is built from TRBV19 and TRBJ1-2; D possibly corresponds to TRBD1 (6 bases). V shed 0 bases and J shed 6 bases, with 8 bases lying between them. CDR3 size: 13 residues. The germline CDR1 and CDR2 sequences are LNHDA and SQIVND (reference sequence). The CDR3 reads CASSIDNRDGYTF. Here the CDR3 DNA reads TGTGCCAGTAGTATAGACAACAGGGATGGCTACACCTTC.

The chain links TRBV7-8 to TRBJ2-5, with D tentatively TRBD2 (7 bases). Germline V gene sequence: CDR1 SGHVS, CDR2 FQNEAQ. V lost 7 bases, J lost 5 bases, and 20 bases lay in between. The CDR3 has 15 amino acids. Here the CDR3 reads CASTIEGGGLETQYF. CDR3 bases: TGTGCCAGCACGATCGAAGGGGGGGGCCTTGAGACCCAGTACTTC.

The rearrangement links TRBV7-3 to TRBJ2-7; D not certain. Germline V gene sequence: CDR1 SGHTA, CDR2 FQGTGA. The V and J ends lost 2 bases and 2 bases respectively, with 10 bases between them. CDR3 length equals 14 residues. The CDR3 DNA sequence: TGTGCCAGCAGCTTACTACGCGGCCCCTACGAGCAGTACTTC. Its protein is CASSLLRGPYEQYF.

The J gene is TRBJ1-6, the V gene TRBV19, with D possibly matching TRBD1 (6 bases). V was pared by 10 bases and J by 4 bases, with 14 bases between. Germline CDR1 and CDR2: LNHDA and SQIVND (reference sequence). The CDR3 runs to 14 residues. Here the CDR3 DNA reads TGTGCCACCCGGGACATCGAGTATAATTCACCCCTCCACTTT. The encoded protein is CATRDIEYNSPLHF.

V usage is TRBV10-2 and J usage is TRBJ1-1; D gene ambiguous. This CDR3 has 13 residues. The V gene's germline CDR1 is WSHSY and CDR2 SAAADI. V lost 2 bases and J lost 4, with 8 bases in between. CDR3 protein: CASSEGGGTEAFF. In nucleotides, the CDR3 is TGCGCCAGCAGTGAGGGAGGCGGCACTGAAGCTTTCTTT.

CDR3 amino acids: CASSLQPLGEKLFF. In DNA form, the CDR3 reads TGTGCCAGCAGCTTACAACCCCTAGGCGAAAAACTGTTTTTT. The chain uses TRBV13 and TRBJ1-4; no reliable D call. Between the trimmed V and J ends, which lost 2 bases and 8 bases, there was a span of 12 bases. The CDR3 contains 14 residues. Germline V gives CDR1 PRHDT, CDR2 FYEKMQ (reference sequence). The full variable domain, with the rest looked up from reference TRBV13 and TRBJ1-4, is AAGVIQSPRHLIKEKRETATLKCYPIPRHDTVYWYQQGPGQDPQFLISFYEKMQSDKGSIPDRFSAQQFSDYHSELNMSSLELGDSALYFCASSLQPLGEKLFFGSGTQLSVL.

The CDR3 region has the DNA TGTGCCAGCAGCCAAGATGGGCAGGGGTATGGCTACACCTTC. Translation: CASSQDGQGYGYTF. The chain has TRBV4-2 and TRBJ1-2, with D possibly being TRBD1 (6 bases). The CDR3 runs to 14 residues. V lost 0 bases to trimming and J lost 5 bases, with 10 bases between them. CDR1 LGHNA and CDR2 YNFKEQ come from the germline V gene.

The chain joins TRBV19 to TRBJ1-4; possible D gene TRBD1, 5 bases. The CDR3 is 15 amino acids. Trimming took off 5 bases at V and 5 bases at J, with 15 bases between the two ends. Germline assignment: CDR1 LNHDA and CDR2 SQIVND (reference sequence). DNA of the CDR3: TGTGCCAGTAGTTCCCGGGACGGGAGAAATGAAAAACTGTTTTTT. It encodes CASSSRDGRNEKLFF.